This T cell receptor beta chain was sequenced during a study of cytomegalovirus exposure and HLA in healthy donors. Notes on the study in general: A classifier reportedly called cytomegalovirus status with high sensitivity and specificity. The CMV antigen specificity of a few CMV-associated chains was confirmed through in vitro analysis. First-cohort TCR clusters were later found to tend to co-occur in the 120 or so validation repertoires. There were about 160 TCR beta chains listed as cytomegalovirus-associated.

The germline CDR1 and CDR2 sequences are SGHNT and YYREEE (reference sequence). The CDR3 is 14 amino acids. J was trimmed by 2 bases and V by 4 bases; bases with no gene match: 3. In the case of this clone: The antigen remains undetermined.

Profiled with immunoSEQ multiplex PCR; TCRdb holds only in-frame clones, not every one. The repertoire includes roughly 220,000 clones, approximately 88% of them detected once, and over 11% sits in the top ten. This TCR came from a woman in her thirties in good health and CMV-seropositive. The chain recombines TRBV5-4 with TRBJ2-7, with 10 positions matching TRBD1. The sequencing input was PBMCs. CDR3 sequence (DNA): TGTGCCAGCAGCCCCGGGACAGGGGCCTACGAGCAGTACTTC. It is translated as CASSPGTGAYEQYF.